The following is a TCR beta chain sequence with its context. This sample is drawn from a study of blood T cells in healthy people across ages. PCR was performed a second time for roughly 7 to 11 cycles using a sample-barcoded 5' primer and a J-beta primer mix. TCRdb redid the calling of the 5' RACE reads with MiXCR, one entry per CDR3 protein. The table lists some 940,000 distinct CDR3 sequences, approximately 32% of them singletons. A further study also used this sample, focusing on T cells of mothers and their children.

Sequencing was performed on blood. This TCR derives from a woman in her thirties or forties in good health.

DNA for the CDR3: TGCGCCAGCAGACCTACGACAGGGCCGAGCAATCAGCCCCAGCATTTT. This translates into CASRPTTGPSNQPQHF. The chain uses TRBV5-1 and TRBJ1-5; TRBD1 matches at 7 bases. Germline CDR1 is SGHRS and CDR2 is YFSETQ. V lost 5 bases, J lost 1 base, and 9 bases stayed unmatched. This CDR3 region has 16 residues.